This entry concerns a single T cell receptor beta chain. PBMC samples from each donor numbered at least one pre-ART and at least two post-ART. Between the trimmed V and J ends, which lost 6 bases and 5 bases, there was a span of 15 bases. Germline V CDR1 and CDR2: MNHNY, SVGAGI (reference sequence). CDR3 length equals 14 residues. This entry belongs to a study of long-term antiretroviral therapy in people with HIV. The immunoSEQ assay was v3.0, run at survey level. The table came from immunoSEQ multiplex PCR; TCRdb's copy has only in-frame clones and leaves some out. Here the sample spans about 35,000 clones, approximately 72% being singletons.

This TCR was sampled from a middle-aged man with HIV. The chain has TRBV6-6 and TRBJ2-3; D might be TRBD2 (6 bases). Source: unsorted PBMCs, taken 3 years after starting antiretroviral therapy. Here the CDR3 reads CASSSGGLGDTQYF. The CDR3 DNA follows: TGTGCCAGCAGCTCCGGGGGATTAGGAGATACGCAGTATTTT.